The T cell receptor (beta chain) under discussion was sequenced for a study of blood T cell repertoires in COVID-19. About the research overall: Sample material is recorded as cDNA or gDNA derived from T cells, B-cell-depleted T cells, or PBMCs.

Assay used: immunoSEQ multiplex PCR; TCRdb lists only in-frame clones, some missing. Of about 170,000 clones in the sample, about four fifths are singletons; the top ten hold roughly 1.9%. The V gene end was trimmed by 4 bases and the J gene end by 1 base; junction bases not matched to a gene: 11. Germline V lookup: CDR1 SGHRS, CDR2 YFSETQ. The CDR3 length is 17 residues. The chain is built from TRBV5-1 and TRBJ2-4, with TRBD1 identical over 7 bases. Sequencing was carried out using peripheral blood. This TCR was recovered from a woman older than 75 with acute or convalescent COVID-19. DNA of the CDR3: TGCGCCAGCAGCCTCAAAACAGGGGTTTGGGCCAAAAACATTCAGTACTTC. As protein: CASSLKTGVWAKNIQYF.